Shown below are 21 T cell receptor beta chains from a single sample sequenced in a study of a mutant IDH1 vaccine in newly diagnosed glioma. The table came from immunoSEQ multiplex PCR; TCRdb's copy has only in-frame clones and leaves some out. Of tens of thousands of clones listed, more than 80% are singletons. What these receptors recognize is not known. Described time point: week 47, end of study. Topical imiquimod was applied with each vaccine dose, which held 300 ug of mutant IDH1 20-mer peptide. The sample here was PBMCs, taken from a glioma patient whose treatment included an IDH1 peptide vaccine. Receptors originate from a man aged 40-55 years with glioma.

In this sample, this clone turned up once. The genes are TRBV19 and TRBJ2-1; D tentatively fits TRBD1 or TRBD2 (5 bases each). The CDR3 is 13 residues long. V dropped 7 bases and J dropped 10 bases, with 17 bases sitting between them. Germline V CDR1 and CDR2: LNHDA, SQIVND (reference sequence). The CDR3 sequence is CASTGTTLHEQFF. Here the CDR3 DNA reads TGTGCCAGTACCGGGACCACCCTACACGAGCAGTTCTTC.

In its sample, this clone was seen a few times. The chain links TRBV4-3 to TRBJ2-3; TRBD1 is a possible D gene (6 bases). Germline V lookup: CDR1 LGHNA, CDR2 YSLEER. Between the trimmed V and J ends, which lost 5 bases and 6 bases, there was a span of 15 bases. The CDR3 extends over 14 amino acids. CDR3 residues: CASSKTGFPDTQYF. CDR3 in DNA: TGCGCCAGCAGCAAAACAGGGTTCCCCGATACGCAGTATTTT.

This clone was picked up one time. The genes are TRBV29-1 and TRBJ1-2; 10 bases align to TRBD1. The germline V gene has CDR1 SQVTM and CDR2 ANQGSEA. The J segment lost 2 bases and the V segment lost 6 bases, leaving 6 bases of the junction unmatched. The CDR3 covers 14 residues. The CDR3 DNA reads TGCAGCGTCCGACAGGGGGCCGGAAACTATGGCTACACCTTC. This encodes CSVRQGAGNYGYTF. Using reference TRBV29-1 and TRBJ1-2 for the parts outside the CDR3, the full variable domain is SAVISQKPSRDICQRGTSLTIQCQVDSQVTMMFWYRQQPGQSLTLIATANQGSEATYESGFVIDKFPISRPNLTFSTLTVSNMSPEDSSIYLCSVRQGAGNYGYTFGSGTRLTVV.

The chain recombines TRBV11-2 with TRBJ2-1; D is possibly TRBD2 (6 bases). V lost 2 bases and J lost 4, with 18 bases in between. CDR3 length equals 17 residues. Per the germline V gene, CDR1 is SGHAT and CDR2 is FQNNGV. CDR3 loop: CASSLRLAGMGYNEQFF. DNA of the CDR3: TGTGCCAGCAGCTTAAGGTTGGCGGGGATGGGATACAATGAGCAGTTCTTC.

The gene calls are TRBV5-4 and TRBJ1-6; possibly TRBD1 for D (6 bases). Trimming took off 3 bases at V and 14 bases at J, with 18 bases between the two ends. The CDR3 loop spans 14 amino acids. Germline CDR1 reads SGHNT; CDR2 reads YYREEE (reference sequence). CDR3 residues: CASSSQGTKGALHF. The CDR3 DNA is TGTGCCAGCAGCTCGCAAGGGACTAAGGGGGCCCTCCACTTT.

V and J are TRBV2 and TRBJ1-1; D is perhaps TRBD1 (5 bases). Trimming stripped 4 bases from V and 2 bases from J, with 17 bases between. This CDR3 has 16 residues. CDR1 SNHLY and CDR2 FYNNEI come from the germline V gene. The CDR3 here is CASSAPLGGANTEAFF. The CDR3 coding sequence is TGTGCCAGCAGTGCGCCCTTGGGAGGGGCCAACACTGAAGCTTTCTTT.

The chain is built from TRBV14 and TRBJ2-6, with no clear D. This CDR3 region has 13 residues. V was shortened by 3 bases and J by 6 bases, with 6 bases between the two germline ends. Germline V gene lookup returns CDR1 SGHDN and CDR2 FVKESK. The DNA for the CDR3 is TGTGCCAGCAGCCAGAATCCGGCCAACGTCCTGACTTTC. As protein: CASSQNPANVLTF.

The gene calls are TRBV13 and TRBJ2-3; 16 bases fit TRBD2. The ends lost 2 bases at V and 2 bases at J; junction bases unmatched: 7. CDR1 and CDR2 from the germline V gene are PRHDT and FYEKMQ (reference sequence). This CDR3 is built from 19 residues. In DNA, the CDR3 is TGTGCCAGCAGCTTACGCGGGACTAGCGGGAGGGCCCCCACAGATACGCAGTATTTT. This codes for CASSLRGTSGRAPTDTQYF.

This chain joins TRBV5-3 and TRBJ2-7; D is perhaps TRBD1 (5 bases). TRBV5-3 is an open reading frame whose function is uncertain. The CDR3 consists of 12 residues. Trimming stripped 4 bases from V and 4 bases from J, with 9 bases between. The CDR3: CARSAGPYEQYF. The CDR3 coding sequence is TGTGCCAGAAGCGCAGGGCCGTACGAGCAGTACTTC.

The CDR3 here is CASSRPGLVNGELFF. The CDR3 bases are TGTGCCAGCAGTCGGCCGGGACTAGTAAACGGGGAGCTGTTTTTT. The V call is TRBV7-6, the J call TRBJ2-2; TRBD2 aligns across 8 bases. The CDR3 length is 15 residues. The ends lost 6 bases at V and 7 bases at J; junction bases unmatched: 10. Per the germline V gene, CDR1 is SGHVS and CDR2 is FNYEAQ. The whole variable domain, remainder taken from reference TRBV7-6 and TRBJ2-2, is GAGVSQSPRYKVTKRGQDVALRCDPISGHVSLYWYRQALGQGPEFLTYFNYEAQQDKSGLPNDRFSAERPEGSISTLTIQRTEQRDSAMYRCASSRPGLVNGELFFGEGSRLTVL.

The chain carries TRBV2 and TRBJ2-7, with D tentatively TRBD1 or TRBD2 (5 bases each). The CDR3 is 12 residues long. V was shortened by 7 bases and J by 4 bases, with 11 bases between the two germline ends. Germline CDR1 is SNHLY and CDR2 is FYNNEI. Written as DNA, the CDR3 is TGTGCCAGCAAGGCAGGGAGATACGAGCAGTACTTC. As protein: CASKAGRYEQYF.

In its sample, this clone was seen once. The chain links TRBV7-3 to TRBJ2-5; 9 bases are a match to TRBD1. J lost 2 bases, V lost 5 bases, and 6 bases had no gene match. In germline, CDR1 is SGHTA, CDR2 FQGTGA. The CDR3 runs 15 residues. CDR3 in amino acids: CASSQTGQGQETQYF. CDR3 DNA sequence: TGTGCCAGCAGCCAGACGGGACAGGGACAAGAGACCCAGTACTTC. Full variable domain (remainder filled in from reference TRBV7-3 and TRBJ2-5): GAGVSQTPSNKVTEKGKYVELRCDPISGHTALYWYRQSLGQGPEFLIYFQGTGAADDSGLPNDRFFAVRPEGSVSTLKIQRTERGDSAVYLCASSQTGQGQETQYFGPGTRLLVL.

This chain joins TRBV7-2 and TRBJ2-3, with 9 bases matching TRBD2. Per germline, CDR1 SGHTA and CDR2 FQGNSA. This CDR3 has 17 residues. J was trimmed by 6 bases and V by 0 bases; bases with no gene match: 10. CDR3 nucleotides: TGTGCCAGCAGCTTAGCTAGCGGGAGATCGTGGGCGGATACGCAGTATTTT. Translation gives CASSLASGRSWADTQYF.

This chain connects TRBV27 to TRBJ1-5, with D tentatively TRBD1 (6 bases). CDR3 length: 17 residues. V lost 2 bases and J 0 bases, leaving 14 bases between the germline ends. CDR1 is MNHEY, CDR2 SMNVEV, per germline (reference sequence). The CDR3 loop is CASSLTADSYSNQPQHF. The CDR3 region has the DNA TGTGCCAGCAGTTTAACGGCGGACAGTTATAGCAATCAGCCCCAGCATTTT.

The CDR3 sequence is CASSPAGQGVSDTQYF. CDR3 DNA: TGCGCCAGCAGCCCGGCGGGACAGGGGGTATCAGATACGCAGTATTTT. V usage is TRBV4-3 and J usage is TRBJ2-3; TRBD1 aligns across 11 bases. With V trimmed by 4 bases and J by 4 bases, 7 bases remained unmatched. The germline CDR1 and CDR2 sequences are LGHNA and YSLEER. This CDR3 comprises 16 residues.

The V and J genes are TRBV7-2 and TRBJ2-7; TRBD2 matches 7 bases. Germline V gene data show CDR1 as SGHTA and CDR2 as FQGNSA. The CDR3 covers 12 residues. J lost 4 bases, V lost 5 bases, and 2 bases had no gene match. The CDR3 region is CASSPGGYEQYF. CDR3 DNA: TGTGCCAGCAGCCCGGGAGGTTACGAGCAGTACTTC.

This chain links TRBV19 with TRBJ2-5; TRBD2 agrees at 7 bases. With 0 bases clipped from V and 5 bases from J, the junction kept 3 bases outside the gene matches. The CDR3 sequence is 14 residues long. The V gene's germline CDR1 is LNHDA and CDR2 SQIVND (reference sequence). CDR3 in amino acids: CASSIDGGSETQYF. CDR3 bases: TGTGCCAGTAGTATAGACGGGGGGTCGGAGACCCAGTACTTC.

The chain carries TRBV4-3 and TRBJ2-2; D is perhaps TRBD1 or TRBD2 (6 bases each). The CDR3 is made up of 15 amino acids. Trimming cost V 0 bases and J 8 bases, with 13 bases left between them. Germline-derived CDR1 and CDR2 are LGHNA and YSLEER. The DNA for the CDR3 is TGCGCCAGCAGCCAAGAACTCGGGGGCTGGGGGGAGCTGTTTTTT. Translated: CASSQELGGWGELFF.

This chain uses TRBV30 with TRBJ1-3; weak D call: TRBD1 (6 bases). The length of the CDR3 is 16 residues. With 1 base removed from V and 0 bases from J, the gap between germline ends came to 13 bases. CDR1 is GTSNPN and CDR2 is SVGIG in the germline V gene (reference sequence). DNA of the CDR3: TGTGCCTGGAGTGCCCCCGGGGGGCTCTCTGGAAACACCATATATTTT. Translating it yields CAWSAPGGLSGNTIYF. Using reference TRBV30 and TRBJ1-3 for the parts outside the CDR3, the full variable domain is SQTIHQWPATLVQPVGSPLSLECTVEGTSNPNLYWYRQAAGRGLQLLFYSVGIGQISSEVPQNLSASRPQDRQFILSSKKLLLSDSGFYLCAWSAPGGLSGNTIYFGEGSWLTVV.

The chain has TRBV6-5 and TRBJ1-1; D not certain. Trimming left V 0 bases short and J 1 base short, with 3 bases between. Germline-derived CDR1 and CDR2 are MNHEY and SVGAGI. The CDR3 length is 13 residues. CDR3: CASSYSKNTEAFF. The CDR3 coding sequence is TGTGCCAGCAGTTACTCGAAGAACACTGAAGCTTTCTTT.

This rearrangement joins TRBV6-5 to TRBJ2-2; maybe TRBD2 (5 bases). Trimming took off 7 bases at V and 6 bases at J, with 12 bases between the two ends. Germline CDR1 reads MNHEY; CDR2 reads SVGAGI. CDR3 length: 13 amino acids. CDR3 in DNA: TGTGCCAGCACCCTGGGAGCGCCCGGGGAGCTGTTTTTT. Its translation: CASTLGAPGELFF.